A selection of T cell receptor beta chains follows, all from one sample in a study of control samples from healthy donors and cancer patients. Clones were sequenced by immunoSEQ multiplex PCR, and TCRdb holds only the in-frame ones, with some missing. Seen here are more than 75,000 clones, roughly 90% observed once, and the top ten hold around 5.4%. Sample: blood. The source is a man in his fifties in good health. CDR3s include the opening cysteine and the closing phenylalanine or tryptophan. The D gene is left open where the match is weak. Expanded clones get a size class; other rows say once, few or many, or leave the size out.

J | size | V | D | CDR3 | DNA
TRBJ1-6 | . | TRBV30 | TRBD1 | CAWTPGQGNSPLHF | TGTGCCTGGACTCCGGGACAGGGGAATTCACCCCTCCACTTT
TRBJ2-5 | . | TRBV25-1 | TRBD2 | CASRAAGAGQTQYF | TGTGCCAGCAGAGCCGCGGGAGCGGGCCAGACCCAGTACTTC
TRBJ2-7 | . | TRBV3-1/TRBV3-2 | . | CASSSNPTGYEQYF | TGTGCCAGCAGCAGCAACCCGACAGGATACGAGCAGTACTTC
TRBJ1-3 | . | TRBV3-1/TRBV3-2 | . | CASSQGGGNTIYF | TGTGCCAGCAGCCAGGGAGGAGGAAACACCATATATTTT
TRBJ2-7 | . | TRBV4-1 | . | CASSQEGTYEQYF | TGCGCCAGCAGCCAAGAGGGGACCTACGAGCAGTACTTC
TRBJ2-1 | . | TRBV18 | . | CASSPQRGNEQFF | TGTGCCAGCTCACCACAACGTGGGAATGAGCAGTTCTTC
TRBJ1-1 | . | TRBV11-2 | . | CASSYSMNTEAFF | TGTGCCAGCAGCTACAGCATGAACACTGAAGCTTTCTTT
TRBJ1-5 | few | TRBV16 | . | CASSEAGAVNQPQHF | TGTGCCAGCAGCGAGGCAGGGGCGGTCAATCAGCCCCAGCATTTT
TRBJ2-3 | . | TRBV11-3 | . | CASSLASNTPTDTQYF | TGTGCCAGCAGCTTGGCTAGCAATACCCCCACAGATACGCAGTATTTT
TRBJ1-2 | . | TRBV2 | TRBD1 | CASSDPGAGGVLSGYTF | TGTGCCAGCAGTGACCCCGGTGCAGGGGGCGTTTTGTCTGGCTACACCTTC
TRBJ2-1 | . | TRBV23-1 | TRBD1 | CASSQFKGAGYNEQFF | TGCGCCAGCAGTCAATTTAAGGGGGCAGGGTACAATGAGCAGTTCTTC
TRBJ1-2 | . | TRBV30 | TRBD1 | CAWVPGQASSYGYTF | TGTGCCTGGGTACCGGGACAGGCGTCCTCCTATGGCTACACCTTC
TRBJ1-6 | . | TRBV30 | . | CAWGGGVSPLHF | TGTGCCTGGGGCGGGGGAGTTTCACCCCTCCACTTT
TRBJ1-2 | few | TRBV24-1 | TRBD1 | CATAIMDRAGGYTF | TGTGCCACCGCCATAATGGACAGGGCTGGAGGCTACACCTTC
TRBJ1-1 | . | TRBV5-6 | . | CASSLARGLRVMNTEAFF | TGTGCCAGCAGCTTGGCCCGGGGTTTGAGGGTAATGAACACTGAAGCTTTCTTT
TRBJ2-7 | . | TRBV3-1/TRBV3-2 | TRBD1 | CASSLPDRAPHEQYF | TGTGCCAGCAGCCTACCGGACAGGGCCCCCCACGAGCAGTACTTC
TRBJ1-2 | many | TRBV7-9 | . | CASSSSGAAWGGYTF | TGTGCCAGCAGCTCCTCCGGGGCCGCCTGGGGGGGCTACACCTTC
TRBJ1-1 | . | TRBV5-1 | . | CASSPTGWNTEAFF | TGCGCCAGCAGTCCGACAGGTTGGAACACTGAAGCTTTCTTT
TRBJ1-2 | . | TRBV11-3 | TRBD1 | CASSFRTGGDYGYTF | TGTGCCAGCAGCTTCCGGACAGGGGGGGACTATGGCTACACCTTC